The 22 T cell receptor beta chains below all came from one sample that was sequenced in a study of long-term antiretroviral therapy in people with HIV. Running of the v3.0 immunoSEQ assay took place at survey level. Profiled with immunoSEQ multiplex PCR; TCRdb holds only in-frame clones, not every one. The sample lists some 20,000 clones, 65% to 85% occurring once. The material was unsorted PBMCs, obtained 0.9 years after starting antiretroviral therapy. These receptors were taken from a man between 18 and 29 years old with HIV.

The chain uses TRBV19 and TRBJ2-1, with 11 positions matching TRBD2. This CDR3 is built from 15 residues. The ends lost 3 bases at V and 7 bases at J; junction bases unmatched: 5. The germline CDR1 and CDR2 sequences are LNHDA and SQIVND (reference sequence). DNA for the CDR3: TGTGCCAGTAGTATTTCGGGACTAGCGGTAAATGAGCAGTTCTTC. Amino acids: CASSISGLAVNEQFF.

The rearrangement joins TRBV9 to TRBJ2-5; no firm D call. The V and J ends lost 2 bases and 4 bases respectively, with 9 bases between them. CDR3 length: 13 residues. From germline, CDR1 is SGDLS and CDR2 YYNGEE. CDR3 region: CASSVSGPETQYF. CDR3 nucleotides: TGTGCCAGCAGCGTCTCGGGTCCAGAGACCCAGTACTTC.

The chain carries TRBV7-9 and TRBJ1-1; D gene unclear. CDR3 length equals 14 residues. CDR1 and CDR2 (germline): SEHNR, FQNEAQ (reference sequence). Trimming removed 1 base at V and 2 bases at J, with 8 bases between. The CDR3 region is CASSLVTRNTEAFF. CDR3 sequence (DNA): TGTGCCAGCAGCTTAGTGACACGCAACACTGAAGCTTTCTTT.

The chain carries TRBV11-2 and TRBJ2-1; D is possibly TRBD2 (7 bases). Germline V gives CDR1 SGHAT, CDR2 FQNNGV. The CDR3 spans 16 residues. V was pared by 4 bases and J by 7 bases, with 20 bases between. CDR3 bases: TGTGCCAGCAGCTCTATCAGGGGCCGGGAGGATAATGAGCAGTTCTTC. Translating it yields CASSSIRGREDNEQFF.

This chain links TRBV9 with TRBJ2-1, with a possible D match to TRBD1 (5 bases). Trimming took 0 bases from V and 2 from J, leaving 9 bases between them. Germline CDR1 reads SGDLS; CDR2 reads YYNGEE. The CDR3 has 15 residues. The CDR3 bases are TGTGCCAGCAGCGTAGAGGGGAATACCTACAATGAGCAGTTCTTC. It codes for CASSVEGNTYNEQFF.

V usage is TRBV6-6 and J usage is TRBJ1-1, with D perhaps TRBD1 (5 bases). Germline CDR1 is MNHNY and CDR2 is SVGAGI (reference sequence). V lost 6 bases, J lost 6 bases, and 14 bases lay in between. CDR3 length equals 13 residues. CDR3: CASSRERMSEAFF. Written as DNA, the CDR3 is TGTGCCAGCAGCAGGGAGCGAATGTCTGAAGCTTTCTTT.

This sequence joins TRBV30 and TRBJ2-7, with D tentatively TRBD1 (7 bases). Trimming cost V 2 bases and J 4 bases, with 15 bases left between them. This CDR3 spans 14 amino acids. CDR1 and CDR2 from the germline V gene are GTSNPN and SVGIG (reference sequence). This CDR3 is CAWSSTGRRYEQYF. CDR3 sequence (DNA): TGTGCCTGGAGTTCGACAGGGAGGAGGTACGAGCAGTACTTC. Complete variable domain (other parts from reference TRBV30 and TRBJ2-7): SQTIHQWPATLVQPVGSPLSLECTVEGTSNPNLYWYRQAAGRGLQLLFYSVGIGQISSEVPQNLSASRPQDRQFILSSKKLLLSDSGFYLCAWSSTGRRYEQYFGPGTRLTVT.

The chain combines TRBV2 with TRBJ1-5; TRBD1 is a possible D gene (6 bases). The CDR3 contains 15 residues. Germline V lookup: CDR1 SNHLY, CDR2 FYNNEI. Deletions cut 3 bases from V and 0 bases from J, with 9 bases between. Here the CDR3 reads CASSEDSHSNQPQHF. The CDR3 DNA reads as TGTGCCAGCAGTGAGGACAGTCATAGCAATCAGCCCCAGCATTTT.

The count of this clone is one. This chain uses TRBV7-3 with TRBJ2-3; 7 bases line up with TRBD1. Germline loops: CDR1 SGHTA, CDR2 FQGTGA. This CDR3 has 15 residues. V shed 5 bases, J shed 0 bases, and the junction held 5 bases outside the gene matches. DNA of the CDR3: TGTGCCAGCAGCCCCGACAGGGTTAGCACAGATACGCAGTATTTT. Translated, it gives CASSPDRVSTDTQYF.

This chain uses TRBV5-1 with TRBJ2-4, with D perhaps being TRBD1 or TRBD2 (5 bases each). The CDR3 length is 14 residues. V was clipped by 0 bases and J by 8 bases, with 12 bases between them. Per germline, CDR1 SGHRS and CDR2 YFSETQ. CDR3 bases: TGCGCCAGCAGCTTGGGAGGGACCTTAGACATTCAGTACTTC. It encodes CASSLGGTLDIQYF.

The V call is TRBV5-5, the J call TRBJ1-2; D call uncertain. Germline V CDR1 and CDR2: SGHKS, YYEKEE (reference sequence). The length of the CDR3 is 13 residues. Between the trimmed V and J ends, which lost 0 bases and 4 bases, there was a span of 7 bases. CDR3 sequence reads: CASSLARSYGYTF. CDR3 bases: TGTGCCAGCAGCTTGGCGAGGTCCTATGGCTACACCTTC.

This chain uses TRBV28 with TRBJ1-2; no clear D gene. Germline V CDR1 and CDR2: MDHEN, SYDVKM. The CDR3 is 16 amino acids. Between the trimmed V and J ends, which lost 5 bases and 6 bases, there was a span of 22 bases. The CDR3 reads CASSQEWYRLVNGYTF. In DNA, the CDR3 is TGTGCCAGCAGTCAAGAGTGGTATAGATTGGTCAATGGCTACACCTTC.

J is TRBJ1-1 and V is TRBV2; D not certain. CDR1 and CDR2 from the germline V gene are SNHLY and FYNNEI. This CDR3 is built from 12 residues. Trimming took off 8 bases at V and 9 bases at J, with 16 bases between the two ends. CDR3 nucleotide sequence: TGTGCCAGCGACTCGGGCACCCCCAAAGCTTTCTTT. Translating it yields CASDSGTPKAFF.

This clone was seen a handful of times. This chain joins TRBV14 and TRBJ1-2; unclear D gene. The germline V gene encodes CDR1 SGHDN and CDR2 FVKESK. Deletions cut 4 bases from V and 4 bases from J, with 10 bases between. The CDR3 is made up of 13 amino acids. In DNA, the CDR3 is TGTGCCAGCAGCCCAACTGCGAGCTATGGCTACACCTTC. It codes for CASSPTASYGYTF.

The chain links TRBV12-2 to TRBJ2-3. TRBV12-2 is designated a pseudogene. CDR3 length: 14 amino acids. The CDR3 here is CASRPSAHTDTQYF. The CDR3 DNA is TGTGCAAGTCGCCCCTCGGCACACACAGATACGCAGTATTTT.

The chain combines TRBV27 with TRBJ2-2; 14 bases are shared with TRBD2. With V trimmed by 4 bases and J by 10 bases, 8 bases remained unmatched. CDR1 is MNHEY and CDR2 is SMNVEV in the germline V gene (reference sequence). The CDR3 loop spans 16 amino acids. Written as DNA, the CDR3 is TGTGCCAGCAGTTCCGGACTAGCGGGGGGTGTCGAGGAGCTGTTTTTT. Its protein is CASSSGLAGGVEELFF.

The rearrangement links TRBV7-6 to TRBJ2-2; D not certain. The CDR3 loop spans 15 amino acids. Germline V gene sequence: CDR1 SGHVS, CDR2 FNYEAQ. Trimming took 6 bases from V and 0 from J, leaving 11 bases between them. The CDR3 sequence: CASSRGSPNTGELFF. The CDR3 nucleotides read TGTGCCAGCAGTCGTGGGTCTCCGAACACCGGGGAGCTGTTTTTT.

The chain joins TRBV2 to TRBJ2-3; tentative D call: TRBD2 (5 bases). This CDR3 region has 13 residues. The V end was cut by 9 bases, the J end by 1 base, with 11 bases between. Per germline, CDR1 SNHLY and CDR2 FYNNEI. The DNA of the CDR3 is TGTGCCAGTGAACTTAGCGGCACAGATACGCAGTATTTT. It translates to CASELSGTDTQYF.

This clone was observed a single time. The rearrangement uses TRBV27 and TRBJ2-5, with D perhaps matching TRBD2 (6 bases). The CDR3 covers 13 residues. The germline CDR1 and CDR2 sequences are MNHEY and SMNVEV (reference sequence). Between the trimmed V and J ends, which lost 3 bases and 5 bases, there was a span of 10 bases. Written as DNA, the CDR3 is TGTGCCAGCAGTTTGGCAGGGAGGGAGACCCAGTACTTC. It translates to CASSLAGRETQYF.

This chain joins TRBV6-1 and TRBJ1-5; tentative D call: TRBD1 (5 bases). Germline V CDR1 and CDR2: MNHNS, SASEGT. The length of the CDR3 is 13 residues. With 3 bases removed from V and 7 bases from J, the gap between germline ends came to 10 bases. CDR3 sequence: CASSDSGGQPQHF. CDR3 nucleotide sequence: TGTGCCAGCAGTGACAGTGGGGGACAGCCCCAGCATTTT.

The J gene is TRBJ1-3, the V gene TRBV5-4; 9 bases are shared with TRBD1. V gave up 2 bases and J gave up 6 bases; unmatched junction bases: 6. CDR3 length: 15 amino acids. Germline CDR1 reads SGHNT; CDR2 reads YYREEE (reference sequence). The CDR3 DNA sequence: TGTGCCAGCAGCTTCGGACAGGGGTCCGAAAACACCATATATTTT. This gives the protein CASSFGQGSENTIYF.

The chain recombines TRBV6-5 with TRBJ2-3; D is possibly TRBD2 (6 bases). Germline-derived CDR1 and CDR2 are MNHEY and SVGAGI. Trimming shortened V by 6 bases and J by 4 bases, and 11 bases separated the two germline ends. This CDR3 has 13 residues. The CDR3 loop is CASSRGRSDTQYF. In nucleotides, the CDR3 is TGTGCCAGCAGCCGGGGGAGGTCAGATACGCAGTATTTT.